The 14 T cell receptor beta chains below all came from one sample that was sequenced in a study of shared clonotypes between healthy human individuals. The repertoire was sequenced with immunoSEQ multiplex PCR; TCRdb's copy has only in-frame clones and lacks some. Here the sample spans millions of clones, around 90% being singletons. The sample comprised naive CD4+ T cells sorted from blood. Sample subset: CD45RA+ positively selected. The source is a man younger than 35 in good health.

The CDR3 reads CASSGLAGNSGTQYF. DNA of the CDR3: TGTGCCAGCAGCGGACTAGCGGGAAATTCAGGAACGCAGTATTTT. V and J are TRBV2 and TRBJ2-3, with 12 bases matching TRBD2. The CDR3 runs to 15 residues. V dropped 6 bases and J dropped 9; count of bases not matched to a gene: 10. Germline V gives CDR1 SNHLY, CDR2 FYNNEI.

The chain is built from TRBV25-1 and TRBJ2-6, with 9 bases matching TRBD1. With 6 bases clipped from V and 0 bases from J, the junction kept 6 bases outside the gene matches. Germline loops: CDR1 MGHDK, CDR2 SYGVNS. This CDR3 spans 17 amino acids. The CDR3 loop is CASSRGQGFSGANVLTF. In DNA, the CDR3 is TGTGCCAGCAGCCGGGGACAGGGATTCTCTGGGGCCAACGTCCTGACTTTC.

This clone was seen once. This sample also contains other DNA sequences that code for the same CDR3. The chain carries TRBV9 and TRBJ1-1, with D possibly being TRBD1 (6 bases). Germline V gene data show CDR1 as SGDLS and CDR2 as YYNGEE. The V end was cut by 0 bases, the J end by 4 bases, with 10 bases between. This CDR3 has 14 amino acids. CDR3: CASSVAGAGTEAFF. CDR3 DNA: TGTGCCAGCAGCGTAGCAGGGGCCGGCACTGAAGCTTTCTTT.

The genes are TRBV18 and TRBJ1-2; D uncertain. The CDR3 consists of 13 residues. With 4 bases removed from V and 4 bases from J, the gap between germline ends came to 10 bases. Germline assignment: CDR1 KGHSH and CDR2 LQKENI. Written as DNA, the CDR3 is TGTGCCAGCTCACAAATGACGGGCTATGGCTACACCTTC. Its protein is CASSQMTGYGYTF. The whole variable domain, remainder taken from reference TRBV18 and TRBJ1-2, is NAGVMQNPRHLVRRRGQEARLRCSPMKGHSHVYWYRQLPEEGLKFMVYLQKENIIDESGMPKERFSAEFPKEGPSILRIQQVVRGDSAAYFCASSQMTGYGYTFGSGTRLTVV.

The chain has TRBV7-9 and TRBJ1-1, with no clear D. Trimming cost V 2 bases and J 8 bases, with 6 bases left between them. CDR3 length: 11 residues. In germline, CDR1 is SEHNR, CDR2 FQNEAQ (reference sequence). CDR3 region: CASSLFAEAFF. CDR3 in DNA: TGTGCCAGCAGCTTATTCGCAGAAGCTTTCTTT.

The rearrangement links TRBV6-6 to TRBJ2-7; the D gene is possibly TRBD2 (7 bases). The V end lost 5 bases, the J end lost 12 bases, and 23 bases lay between the germline ends. The V gene's germline CDR1 is MNHNY and CDR2 SVGAGI (reference sequence). The CDR3 is made up of 14 amino acids. CDR3 DNA: TGTGCCAGCAGTCAAGGGGGGGCCCAGGGGAGTTTGTACTTC. It codes for CASSQGGAQGSLYF.

The chain joins TRBV5-1 to TRBJ1-6, with TRBD1 identical over 7 bases. The CDR3 is 18 residues long. Looked up from germline, CDR1 is SGHRS and CDR2 is YFSETQ. Trimming took 0 bases from V and 0 from J; bases not matched to a gene: 6. This chain's CDR3 is CASSLVGQLSSYNSPLHF. The CDR3 DNA sequence: TGCGCCAGCAGCTTGGTGGGACAGCTAAGCTCCTATAATTCACCCCTCCACTTT.

The chain couples TRBV30 to TRBJ1-2; the match to TRBD1 covers 7 bases. Germline V CDR1 and CDR2: GTSNPN, SVGIG (reference sequence). The J segment lost 2 bases and the V segment lost 5 bases, leaving 5 bases of the junction unmatched. The length of the CDR3 is 13 residues. In DNA, the CDR3 is TGTGCCTGGGAACCGGGACAGAACTATGGCTACACCTTC. Protein sequence: CAWEPGQNYGYTF.

The V gene is TRBV27, the J gene TRBJ2-3; weak D call: TRBD1 (5 bases). The CDR3 contains 15 residues. Germline values: CDR1 MNHEY, CDR2 SMNVEV (reference sequence). V was clipped by 1 base and J by 3 bases, with 11 bases between them. DNA for the CDR3: TGTGCCAGCAGTTTATTAGGCAGGACAACAGATACGCAGTATTTT. It translates to CASSLLGRTTDTQYF.

The gene calls are TRBV11-3 and TRBJ2-7; D unresolved. The V and J ends lost 1 base and 3 bases respectively, with 7 bases between them. Germline V gene sequence: CDR1 SGHNT, CDR2 YENEEA. The CDR3 has 13 residues. The CDR3 bases are TGTGCCAGCAGCTTAGTTTACGGCTACGAGCAGTACTTC. Amino acids: CASSLVYGYEQYF.

The rearrangement joins TRBV7-2 to TRBJ1-2; D unclear. Trimming removed 5 bases at V and 5 bases at J, with 9 bases between. CDR3 length: 12 amino acids. Germline CDR1 is SGHTA and CDR2 is FQGNSA. CDR3 bases: TGTGCCAGCAGCGCCGGGTTATATGGCTACACCTTC. The encoded protein is CASSAGLYGYTF. Full variable domain (outside the CDR3, taken from reference TRBV7-2 and TRBJ1-2): GAGVSQSPSNKVTEKGKDVELRCDPISGHTALYWYRQSLGQGLEFLIYFQGNSAPDKSGLPSDRFSAERTGGSVSTLTIQRTQQEDSAVYLCASSAGLYGYTFGSGTRLTVV.

The CDR3 region has the DNA TGTGCCAGCAGTTCGGGACAGTTGAAAACTACATACGAGCAGTACTTC. This gives the protein CASSSGQLKTTYEQYF. V is TRBV25-1 and J is TRBJ2-7; 7 positions match TRBD1. The CDR3 is 16 residues long. Trimming cost V 5 bases and J 4 bases; bases outside gene matches: 14. CDR1 and CDR2 from the germline V gene are MGHDK and SYGVNS.

This clone was observed at least ten times. This chain joins TRBV7-9 and TRBJ1-3, with D unresolved. The CDR3 runs to 17 residues. Germline V gene lookup returns CDR1 SEHNR and CDR2 FQNEAQ (reference sequence). Trimming took off 1 base at V and 0 bases at J, with 13 bases between the two ends. Here the CDR3 DNA reads TGTGCCAGCAGCTTAGAAGGTTTCAGACTCTCTGGAAACACCATATATTTT. Its translation: CASSLEGFRLSGNTIYF.

Only a few counts were recorded for this clone. The CDR3 nucleotides are TGTGCCAGTAGCCCCGAACAGGGGAAAGCACCCCTCCACTTT. Encoded protein: CASSPEQGKAPLHF. The rearrangement links TRBV19 to TRBJ1-6; 7 bases align to TRBD1. Germline V CDR1 and CDR2: LNHDA, SQIVND (reference sequence). The ends lost 6 bases at V and 11 bases at J; junction bases unmatched: 10. CDR3 length equals 14 residues.